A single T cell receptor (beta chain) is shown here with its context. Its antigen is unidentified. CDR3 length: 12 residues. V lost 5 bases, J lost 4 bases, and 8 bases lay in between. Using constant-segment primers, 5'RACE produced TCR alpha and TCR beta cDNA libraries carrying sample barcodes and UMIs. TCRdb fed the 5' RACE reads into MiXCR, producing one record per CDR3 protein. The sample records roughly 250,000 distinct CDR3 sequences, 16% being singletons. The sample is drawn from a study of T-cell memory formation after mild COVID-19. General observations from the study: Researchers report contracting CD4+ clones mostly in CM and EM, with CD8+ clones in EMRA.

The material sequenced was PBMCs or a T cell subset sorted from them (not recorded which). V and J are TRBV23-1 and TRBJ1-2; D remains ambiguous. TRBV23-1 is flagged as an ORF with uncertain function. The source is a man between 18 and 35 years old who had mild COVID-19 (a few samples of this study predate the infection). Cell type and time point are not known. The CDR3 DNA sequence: TGCGCCAGCAGTAAGGCCAGCTATGGCTACACCTTC. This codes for CASSKASYGYTF.